Listed here are 24 T cell receptor beta chains from one sample, sequenced in a study of blood T cell repertoires in COVID-19. Assay: immunoSEQ multiplex PCR; the TCRdb copy retains only in-frame clones and omits some. The sample includes 450,000 or so clones, 85% to 90% of them seen just once. The sequenced material came from peripheral blood. The receptors here all came from a man aged 18 to 30 with COVID-19, enrolled during active disease.

V and J are TRBV4-1 and TRBJ1-1; the D gene is possibly TRBD1 (5 bases). Germline V CDR1 and CDR2: MGHRA, YSYEKL. Trimming shortened V by 3 bases and J by 3 bases, and 23 bases separated the two germline ends. The CDR3 has 18 amino acids. The CDR3 sequence: CASSQVPARAILDTEAFF. The CDR3 DNA reads as TGCGCCAGCAGCCAGGTACCGGCCAGGGCTATTTTGGACACTGAAGCTTTCTTT.

The chain carries TRBV7-2 and TRBJ2-3; 7 bases match TRBD2. The germline CDR1 and CDR2 sequences are SGHTA and FQGNSA. The CDR3 has 13 residues. V gave up 5 bases and J gave up 9 bases; unmatched junction bases: 8. The CDR3 DNA reads as TGTGCCAGCAGCACGACTAGCCCTTTAACGCAGTATTTT. Protein product: CASSTTSPLTQYF.

The V and J genes are TRBV6-5 and TRBJ2-1; 7 bases line up with TRBD2. This CDR3 has 15 amino acids. Per the germline V gene, CDR1 is MNHEY and CDR2 is SVGAGI. V was clipped by 6 bases and J by 3 bases; unmatched bases: 8. The DNA of the CDR3 is TGTGCCAGCAGCCTCGCGGGGGTTAGCTACAATGAGCAGTTCTTC. Residues: CASSLAGVSYNEQFF.

The V gene is TRBV24-1, the J gene TRBJ2-7, with a weak D call TRBD2 (6 bases). Trimming pared 4 bases from V and 4 bases from J, leaving 19 bases between. This CDR3 contains 16 residues. The germline V gene has CDR1 KGHDR and CDR2 SFDVKD. CDR3 residues: CATSDPRGRDPYEQYF. The CDR3, as DNA: TGTGCCACCAGTGACCCTCGAGGGCGGGACCCATACGAGCAGTACTTC.

This chain links TRBV28 with TRBJ1-5; 8 bases match TRBD1. Germline assignment: CDR1 MDHEN and CDR2 SYDVKM. V was pared by 10 bases and J by 6 bases, with 11 bases of the junction left unmatched. There are 14 residues in the CDR3. The CDR3 spells CATGKSGGGQPQHF. The CDR3 nucleotides are TGTGCCACCGGAAAATCAGGGGGCGGTCAGCCCCAGCATTTT.

In this sample, this clone turned up once. The chain is built from TRBV9 and TRBJ2-3, with TRBD2 matching 12 bases. This CDR3 comprises 15 residues. Germline lookup yields CDR1 SGDLS and CDR2 YYNGEE. V lost 0 bases, J lost 6 bases, and 2 bases stayed unmatched. CDR3 bases: TGTGCCAGCAGCGTAGATCTAGCGGGGGGGGATACGCAGTATTTT. Its protein product is CASSVDLAGGDTQYF.

This clone was counted between two and nine times. The chain employs TRBV6-2 or TRBV6-3 and TRBJ2-7; D perhaps matches TRBD2 (6 bases). This CDR3 contains 14 residues. Germline V gene data show CDR1 as MNHEY and CDR2 as SVGEGT. Trimming took 3 bases from V and 1 from J, leaving 10 bases between them. CDR3 sequence reads: CASSYPGGSYEQYF. The CDR3 DNA follows: TGTGCCAGCAGTTATCCCGGGGGTTCCTACGAGCAGTACTTC.

This chain connects TRBV3-1 (or the pseudogene TRBV3-2) to TRBJ1-1; 7 bases map to TRBD1. V was clipped by 2 bases and J by 7 bases; unmatched bases: 7. Germline-derived CDR1 and CDR2 are LGHDT and YNNKEL (reference sequence). The CDR3 consists of 14 residues. The CDR3 is CASSQHGQEGEAFF. CDR3 DNA sequence: TGTGCCAGCAGCCAACATGGACAGGAAGGTGAAGCTTTCTTT.

The rearrangement links TRBV2 to TRBJ2-7; D is perhaps TRBD1 (6 bases). The CDR3 is made up of 12 amino acids. Germline values: CDR1 SNHLY, CDR2 FYNNEI. With 6 bases removed from V and 3 bases from J, the gap between germline ends came to 9 bases. CDR3 region: CASRRDNYEQYF. DNA of the CDR3: TGTGCCAGCAGGAGGGACAACTACGAGCAGTACTTC.

Only a few counts were recorded for this clone. The chain recombines TRBV9 with TRBJ2-7; 8 nucleotides align to TRBD2. Trimming at V came to 3 bases and at J to 4 bases, leaving 6 bases not matched to a gene. CDR1 is SGDLS, CDR2 YYNGEE, per germline. This CDR3 comprises 14 residues. This chain's CDR3 is CASSEGAGVYEQYF. CDR3 nucleotide sequence: TGTGCCAGCAGCGAGGGAGCGGGAGTTTACGAGCAGTACTTC.

This clone was picked up one time. The CDR3 region has the DNA TGTGCCAGCAGACCCCGGGGGATGAACACTGAAGCTTTCTTT. Translation gives CASRPRGMNTEAFF. This chain joins TRBV2 and TRBJ1-1, with D possibly TRBD1 on 5 matching bases. V shed 6 bases and J shed 0 bases, with 11 bases lying between them. Germline CDR1 reads SNHLY; CDR2 reads FYNNEI. The CDR3 is made up of 14 amino acids.

The chain combines TRBV6-4 with TRBJ2-1, with TRBD2 as a possible D gene (7 bases). This CDR3 region has 20 residues. Per the germline V gene, CDR1 is MRHNA and CDR2 is SNTAGT. Trimming left V 6 bases short and J 4 bases short, with 31 bases between. CDR3 region: CASRPVLGRGAHPLYNEQFF. In nucleotides, the CDR3 is TGTGCCAGCAGGCCCGTCTTAGGGAGGGGGGCCCACCCATTATACAATGAGCAGTTCTTC.

Note on this clone: The DNA is left out, because the CDR3 cannot be placed on it with certainty; the CDR3 is given as TCRdb lists it. The rearrangement links TRBV3-1 (or the pseudogene TRBV3-2) to TRBJ2-7; TRBD2, the table's D call, lacks a check against the DNA. Looked up from germline, CDR1 is LGHDT and CDR2 is YNNKEL (reference sequence). The CDR3 length equals 15 residues, ends included. The CDR3 protein is CASSQGVGSGSQRYF.

V and J are TRBV5-1 and TRBJ2-3, with D possibly matching TRBD2 (6 bases). The V gene's germline CDR1 is SGHRS and CDR2 YFSETQ. Trimming left V 7 bases short and J 3 bases short, with 18 bases between. CDR3 length: 15 residues. CDR3 sequence reads: CASRTGLHVTDTQYF. The DNA of the CDR3 is TGCGCCAGCCGAACGGGACTTCACGTAACAGATACGCAGTATTTT.

The chain uses TRBV20-1 and TRBJ1-5; D might be TRBD1 (6 bases). CDR1 DFQATT and CDR2 SNEGSKA come from the germline V gene (reference sequence). The germline V and J ends were trimmed by 3 bases and 4 bases, with 16 bases remaining between them. The CDR3 length is 15 residues. CDR3 coding DNA: TGCAGTGCTAGTCAAGTAGGGGGTACAAATCAGCCCCAGCATTTT. Its translation is CSASQVGGTNQPQHF.

The CDR3 DNA is TGCAGCGTTACATGGCTAGGGGCAGATACGCAGTATTTT. Its protein product is CSVTWLGADTQYF. The gene calls are TRBV29-1 and TRBJ2-3; D might be TRBD1 (5 bases). From germline, CDR1 is SQVTM and CDR2 ANQGSEA. With 5 bases removed from V and 4 bases from J, the gap between germline ends came to 13 bases. This CDR3 comprises 13 residues.

The rearrangement uses TRBV24-1 and TRBJ2-2; D is perhaps TRBD2 (6 bases). From germline, CDR1 is KGHDR and CDR2 SFDVKD. V lost 12 bases and J 0 bases, leaving 16 bases between the germline ends. The CDR3 sequence is 15 residues long. Here the CDR3 reads CASGGGIANTGELFF. In DNA, the CDR3 is TGTGCCTCGGGCGGCGGGATAGCGAACACCGGGGAGCTGTTTTTT.

The chain carries TRBV19 and TRBJ1-1, with TRBD1 as a possible D gene (6 bases). The ends were cut back, 3 bases at V and 8 bases at J, with 10 bases in the middle. This CDR3 has 12 residues. Germline CDR1 reads LNHDA; CDR2 reads SQIVND (reference sequence). The CDR3 is CASSIVQGEAFF. The CDR3 coding sequence is TGTGCCAGTAGTATTGTACAGGGAGAAGCTTTCTTT.

The rearrangement links TRBV5-1 to TRBJ2-1; 10 bases align to TRBD2. Germline CDR1 is SGHRS and CDR2 is YFSETQ. The CDR3 is 17 amino acids. J gave up 8 bases and V 0 bases, and 11 bases lay outside the gene matches. The DNA of the CDR3 is TGCGCCAGCAGCTTGGTATCTGGGCTAGCGGGAGACCATGAGCAGTTCTTC. Residues: CASSLVSGLAGDHEQFF.

In this sample, this clone turned up once. The DNA for the CDR3 is TGTGCCAGCAGCTTGTCTAGTAGCTCCTACGAGCAGTACTTC. Its translation is CASSLSSSSYEQYF. V gene TRBV5-6 combines with J gene TRBJ2-7; D ambiguous. The V gene lost 1 base and the J gene lost 0 bases, with 8 bases spanning the gap. The CDR3 extends over 14 amino acids. The germline gives CDR1 SGHDT, CDR2 YYEEEE.

J is TRBJ1-5 and V is TRBV5-1, with 9 nucleotides matching TRBD1. The germline V gene encodes CDR1 SGHRS and CDR2 YFSETQ. Trimming took 4 bases from V and 7 from J; bases not matched to a gene: 3. CDR3 length: 13 amino acids. CDR3: CASSQDRGQPQHF. CDR3 bases: TGCGCCAGCAGCCAAGACAGGGGGCAGCCCCAGCATTTT.

This clone was detected only once. The V gene is TRBV28, the J gene TRBJ1-5; TRBD1 might be the D (5 bases). Germline CDR1 and CDR2: MDHEN and SYDVKM. The CDR3 is 15 amino acids. V was trimmed by 6 bases and J by 3 bases, leaving 15 bases between them. This CDR3 reads CASRPSGGYNQPQHF. CDR3 nucleotides: TGTGCCAGCAGACCGTCGGGGGGTTACAATCAGCCCCAGCATTTT.

This clone was observed a single time. This chain connects TRBV5-1 to TRBJ2-2, with 15 positions matching TRBD2. V shed 4 bases, J shed 5 bases, and the junction held 12 bases outside the gene matches. Germline assignment: CDR1 SGHRS and CDR2 YFSETQ. CDR3 length: 19 residues. The DNA for the CDR3 is TGCGCCAGCAGCCCCGGGACTAGCGGGGGGAGGCTTCGAACCGGGGAGCTGTTTTTT. Translation gives CASSPGTSGGRLRTGELFF.

This rearrangement joins TRBV6-5 to TRBJ2-7; 10 nucleotides match TRBD1. The V and J ends lost 6 bases and 4 bases, in that order; junction bases with no gene match: 6. The CDR3 loop spans 14 amino acids. CDR1 is MNHEY, CDR2 SVGAGI, per germline. CDR3 sequence (DNA): TGTGCCAGCAGCGCCGGGACAGGGGTTTACGAGCAGTACTTC. This encodes CASSAGTGVYEQYF.